These 26 T cell receptor beta chains were sequenced from one sample in a study of blood T cell repertoires in COVID-19. Some clones are missing from TCRdb's copy, which holds only in-frame ones; the method was immunoSEQ multiplex PCR. The repertoire includes approximately 80,000 clones, roughly 76% of them detected once, and about 15% sits in the top ten. Sequencing was performed on peripheral blood. These receptors were taken from a man aged 65 to 79 with active or convalescent COVID-19.

The chain is built from TRBV7-2 and TRBJ1-4; D may be TRBD1 (5 bases). Germline CDR1 and CDR2: SGHTA and FQGNSA. CDR3 length: 16 residues. V was cut by 1 base and J by 10 bases, with 19 bases left in between. CDR3 amino acids: CASSLGVPGSEGKLFF. CDR3 sequence (DNA): TGTGCCAGCAGCTTAGGGGTCCCAGGGTCGGAAGGAAAACTGTTTTTT.

Notes on this clone: A far larger clone lies a single base away; this is likely a read error. V usage is TRBV11-3 and J usage is TRBJ2-7; 11 bases are shared with TRBD2. Germline V gives CDR1 SGHNT, CDR2 YENEEA. V gave up 5 bases and J gave up 4 bases; unmatched junction bases: 7. The CDR3 is 15 residues long. This CDR3 reads CASSRLAGGDYEQYF. The CDR3 nucleotides are TGTGCCAGCAGCCGTTTAGCGGGGGGGGATTACGAGCAGTACTTC. The whole variable domain, filled in from reference TRBV11-3 and TRBJ2-7, reads EAGVVQSPRYKIIEKKQPVAFWCNPISGHNTLYWYLQNLGQGPELLIRYENEEAVDDSQLPKDRFSAERLKGVDSTLKIQPAELGDSAVYLCASSRLAGGDYEQYFGPGTRLTVT.

The rearrangement links TRBV9 to TRBJ1-3; possible D gene TRBD1, 6 bases. CDR3 length: 16 residues. Germline-derived CDR1 and CDR2 are SGDLS and YYNGEE. The V end was cut by 0 bases, the J end by 2 bases, with 12 bases between. The CDR3 DNA is TGTGCCAGCAGCGTAGGCGTACAGGGTGCTGGAAACACCATATATTTT. It is translated as CASSVGVQGAGNTIYF.

V usage is TRBV27 and J usage is TRBJ1-3, with 8 bases that match TRBD1. V lost 5 bases, J lost 1 base, and 7 bases stayed unmatched. The CDR3 is 16 residues long. CDR1 and CDR2 (germline): MNHEY, SMNVEV (reference sequence). The CDR3 protein is CASSRTGPGSGNTIYF. The CDR3 nucleotides are TGTGCCAGCAGTCGGACAGGGCCTGGGTCTGGAAACACCATATATTTT.

The chain recombines TRBV6-5 with TRBJ1-6; no firm D call. The CDR3 sequence is 15 residues long. Between the trimmed V and J ends, which lost 7 bases and 4 bases, there was a span of 14 bases. Germline values: CDR1 MNHEY, CDR2 SVGAGI. The CDR3, as DNA: TGTGCCAGCACAATTGGTGAGGCGTATAATTCACCCCTCCACTTT. Translating it yields CASTIGEAYNSPLHF.

This chain uses TRBV5-1 with TRBJ2-2; 9 nucleotides agree with TRBD1. Losses at the gene ends were 9 bases for V and 2 bases for J; bases not matched to a gene: 5. Germline lookup yields CDR1 SGHRS and CDR2 YFSETQ. The length of the CDR3 is 14 residues. In DNA, the CDR3 is TGCGCCACCGGGACAGGGATAAACACCGGGGAGCTGTTTTTT. Translating it yields CATGTGINTGELFF.

This clone was seen a few times. CDR3 sequence: CASSLRQNTEAFF. In DNA form, the CDR3 reads TGTGCCAGCAGCCTCCGACAGAACACTGAAGCTTTCTTT. The chain joins TRBV6-6 to TRBJ1-1; D call uncertain. The CDR3 has 13 residues. Per germline, CDR1 MNHNY and CDR2 SVGAGI (reference sequence). With 6 bases removed from V and 1 base from J, the gap between germline ends came to 9 bases.

This clone was observed once. The V call is TRBV25-1, the J call TRBJ1-2; maybe TRBD1 (5 bases). The V end lost 5 bases, the J end lost 4 bases, and 11 bases lay between the germline ends. This CDR3 is built from 13 residues. CDR1 MGHDK and CDR2 SYGVNS come from the germline V gene. The CDR3 DNA is TGTGCCAGCAGTATTTCTGGGGCCTATGGCTACACCTTC. Translating it yields CASSISGAYGYTF.

This rearrangement joins TRBV9 to TRBJ1-3; D ambiguous. Germline V gene data show CDR1 as SGDLS and CDR2 as YYNGEE. This CDR3 is built from 15 residues. Trimming pared 0 bases from V and 0 bases from J, leaving 7 bases between. CDR3 sequence: CASSVDPSSGNTIYF. The DNA of the CDR3 is TGTGCCAGCAGCGTAGATCCCAGCTCTGGAAACACCATATATTTT.

The V and J genes are TRBV5-1 and TRBJ1-6; possible D gene TRBD1, 5 bases. This CDR3 is built from 16 residues. Looked up from germline, CDR1 is SGHRS and CDR2 is YFSETQ. Trimming stripped 4 bases from V and 3 bases from J, with 14 bases between. CDR3 sequence (DNA): TGCGCCAGCAGCCCTAATGGCAGGGTCTATAATTCACCCCTCCACTTT. This sequence encodes CASSPNGRVYNSPLHF.

The chain links TRBV30 to TRBJ1-6, with D possibly matching TRBD1 (5 bases). The length of the CDR3 is 13 residues. Trimming stripped 3 bases from V and 8 bases from J, with 11 bases between. Germline CDR1 GTSNPN, CDR2 SVGIG (reference sequence). The CDR3 is CAWSSTADSPLHF. Here the CDR3 DNA reads TGTGCCTGGAGCTCGACAGCCGATTCACCCCTCCACTTT.

The chain has TRBV3-1 (or the pseudogene TRBV3-2) and TRBJ2-2; the D gene is possibly TRBD2 (6 bases). Germline V gives CDR1 LGHDT, CDR2 YNNKEL (reference sequence). Between the trimmed V and J ends, which lost 7 bases and 8 bases, there was a span of 14 bases. CDR3 length equals 13 residues. The CDR3, as DNA: TGTGCCAGCACCCGGGAGCCGGGTGGGGAGCTGTTTTTT. It yields the protein CASTREPGGELFF.

The CDR3: CASSRGRGGTDTQYF. The CDR3 region has the DNA TGTGCCAGCTCCCGTGGGCGGGGGGGCACAGATACGCAGTATTTT. The V call is TRBV7-9, the J call TRBJ2-3; 8 positions match TRBD2. The length of the CDR3 is 15 residues. After removal of 8 bases from V and 1 base from J, the junction contained 8 bases not matched to a gene. Germline assignment: CDR1 SEHNR and CDR2 FQNEAQ (reference sequence).

This clone was seen just once. The rearrangement links TRBV4-1 to TRBJ2-7; 9 nucleotides line up with TRBD1. The CDR3 is 14 amino acids. The V and J ends lost 8 bases and 6 bases, in that order; junction bases with no gene match: 11. Per germline, CDR1 MGHRA and CDR2 YSYEKL. The CDR3 here is CASRNRGQRGEQYF. The DNA of the CDR3 is TGCGCCAGCCGCAACAGGGGGCAGAGGGGCGAGCAGTACTTC.

This clone was counted only a few times. The same CDR3 can be traced to other DNA sequences in this sample. The CDR3 nucleotides are TGTGCCAGCAGCTTGTTATATGGCTACACCTTC. Its translation: CASSLLYGYTF. J is TRBJ1-2 and V is TRBV7-9; D ambiguous. There are 11 residues in the CDR3. The germline gives CDR1 SEHNR, CDR2 FQNEAQ (reference sequence). V lost 3 bases to trimming and J lost 5 bases, with 4 bases between them. Full variable domain (outside the CDR3, taken from reference TRBV7-9 and TRBJ1-2): DTGVSQNPRHKITKRGQNVTFRCDPISEHNRLYWYRQTLGQGPEFLTYFQNEAQLEKSRLLSDRFSAERPKGSFSTLEIQRTEQGDSAMYLCASSLLYGYTFGSGTRLTVV.

V is TRBV9 and J is TRBJ2-6; D is ambiguous. The CDR3 runs 14 residues. CDR1 SGDLS and CDR2 YYNGEE come from the germline V gene. V was trimmed by 3 bases and J by 0 bases, leaving 4 bases between them. The CDR3 region is CASSDRSGANVLTF. In DNA form, the CDR3 reads TGTGCCAGCAGCGATCGCTCTGGGGCCAACGTCCTGACTTTC.

The chain has TRBV5-1 and TRBJ2-7; a possible D gene is TRBD1 (6 bases). Germline V gene sequence: CDR1 SGHRS, CDR2 YFSETQ. Trimming removed 0 bases at V and 1 base at J, with 11 bases between. This CDR3 has 15 amino acids. The CDR3 here is CASSLAADRSYEQYF. CDR3 nucleotides: TGCGCCAGCAGCTTGGCCGCGGACAGATCCTACGAGCAGTACTTC.

The rearrangement links TRBV29-1 to TRBJ2-3; TRBD2 matches at 11 bases. V shed 4 bases, J shed 4 bases, and the junction held 16 bases outside the gene matches. The CDR3 covers 18 residues. Germline values: CDR1 SQVTM, CDR2 ANQGSEA. The CDR3 protein is CSVVVSGGARVPPDTQYF. The DNA of the CDR3 is TGCAGCGTTGTAGTTAGCGGGGGGGCCCGGGTGCCCCCAGATACGCAGTATTTT.

V is TRBV5-4 and J is TRBJ2-3, with TRBD2 as a possible D gene (6 bases). Germline V gene lookup returns CDR1 SGHNT and CDR2 YYREEE (reference sequence). There are 14 residues in the CDR3. V dropped 4 bases and J dropped 1 base, with 10 bases sitting between them. The CDR3 bases are TGTGCCAGCAGCCCTTTAGCGGGCACAGATACGCAGTATTTT. Amino acids: CASSPLAGTDTQYF. The full variable domain, with the rest looked up from reference TRBV5-4 and TRBJ2-3, is ETGVTQSPTHLIKTRGQQVTLRCSSQSGHNTVSWYQQALGQGPQFIFQYYREEENGRGNFPPRFSGLQFPNYSSELNVNALELDDSALYLCASSPLAGTDTQYFGPGTRLTVL.

The rearrangement links TRBV12-3 or TRBV12-4 to TRBJ1-1, with D possibly being TRBD1 (6 bases). The V end was cut by 5 bases, the J end by 3 bases, with 10 bases between. This CDR3 contains 13 residues. This CDR3 is CASSTTGHTEAFF. The CDR3 nucleotides are TGTGCCAGCAGTACAACAGGGCACACTGAAGCTTTCTTT.

The chain couples TRBV5-1 to TRBJ1-4; TRBD1 matches at 9 bases. V lost 0 bases, J lost 8 bases, and 5 bases stayed unmatched. CDR1 is SGHRS and CDR2 is YFSETQ in the germline V gene. This CDR3 comprises 15 residues. CDR3 bases: TGCGCCAGCAGCTTGGGGGACAGGGAGTCCGAAAAACTGTTTTTT. Translation gives CASSLGDRESEKLFF.

The chain links TRBV10-3 to TRBJ2-2; D gene unclear. Germline CDR1 and CDR2: ENHRY and SYGVKD. CDR3 length: 14 amino acids. V gave up 4 bases and J gave up 3 bases, with 9 bases separating them. CDR3 nucleotides: TGTGCCATCAGTGGTCGCTCGGACACCGGGGAGCTGTTTTTT. Its protein is CAISGRSDTGELFF.

J is TRBJ1-2 and V is TRBV10-2; D ambiguous. The germline V and J ends were trimmed by 3 bases and 4 bases, with 9 bases remaining between them. The CDR3 has 13 residues. Germline CDR1 WSHSY, CDR2 SAAADI. In DNA, the CDR3 is TGCGCCAGCAGTGACAGGCCGTCCTATGGCTACACCTTC. Encoded protein: CASSDRPSYGYTF.

The table lists this clone with a few counts. The J gene is TRBJ2-3, the V gene TRBV7-2; D might be TRBD1 (6 bases). Trimming took off 5 bases at V and 5 bases at J, with 8 bases between the two ends. CDR3 length: 12 residues. The V gene's germline CDR1 is SGHTA and CDR2 FQGNSA. The CDR3 here is CASSRGGDTQYF. DNA of the CDR3: TGTGCCAGCAGCCGAGGGGGAGATACGCAGTATTTT.

The rearrangement uses TRBV7-9 and TRBJ2-7; 10 positions match TRBD1. Germline CDR1 is SEHNR and CDR2 is FQNEAQ (reference sequence). After removal of 4 bases from V and 1 base from J, the junction contained 4 bases not matched to a gene. The CDR3 consists of 15 residues. The CDR3 DNA sequence: TGTGCCAGCAGCTCGGGACAGGGGAAATCCTACGAGCAGTACTTC. This gives the protein CASSSGQGKSYEQYF.

The chain recombines TRBV3-1 (or the pseudogene TRBV3-2) with TRBJ2-2; D remains unclear. The CDR3 is made up of 14 amino acids. CDR1 and CDR2 (germline): LGHDT, YNNKEL (reference sequence). Trimming pared 3 bases from V and 1 base from J, leaving 6 bases between. For the CDR3, the DNA is TGTGCCAGCAGCCAGGCCCTGAACACCGGGGAGCTGTTTTTT. Protein sequence: CASSQALNTGELFF.